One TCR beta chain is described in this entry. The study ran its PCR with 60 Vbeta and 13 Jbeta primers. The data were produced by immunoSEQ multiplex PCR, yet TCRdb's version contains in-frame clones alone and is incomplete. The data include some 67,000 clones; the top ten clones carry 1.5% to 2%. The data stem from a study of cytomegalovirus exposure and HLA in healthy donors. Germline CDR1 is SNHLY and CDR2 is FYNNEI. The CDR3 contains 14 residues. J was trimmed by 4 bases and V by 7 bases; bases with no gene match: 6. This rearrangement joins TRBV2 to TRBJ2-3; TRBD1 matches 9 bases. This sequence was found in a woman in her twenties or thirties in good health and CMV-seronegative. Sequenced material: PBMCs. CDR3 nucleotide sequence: TGTGCCAGCATAAAGGGACAGGGCTCAGATACGCAGTATTTT. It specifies CASIKGQGSDTQYF.